Detailed here is one TCR beta chain. Its antigen remains unidentified. This sample's treatment: around 19 received Ad26.COV2.S at low or high dose, single or two shots; 5 received placebo; per-sample allocation not given. Samples came from day 63 after the first vaccine or placebo injection. Sequencing used immunoSEQ multiplex PCR; TCRdb keeps in-frame clones, though not all of them. Among about 350,000 clones, about 88% were seen once, and the ten largest hold around 3.3%. This CDR3 has 15 residues. V dropped 6 bases and J dropped 4; count of bases not matched to a gene: 4. Germline V gene lookup returns CDR1 SNHLY and CDR2 FYNNEI. This sample is part of a study of Ad26.COV2.S vaccination and SARS-CoV-2 variants. Overall study context: Vaccine-arm donor from the placebo-controlled COV1001 Ad26.COV2.S trial. Regarding the study as a whole: Comparable non-spike TCR breadth was observed in vaccine and placebo recipients.

The V gene is TRBV2, the J gene TRBJ1-5, with 12 bases fitting TRBD1. The specimen comprised peripheral blood, sampled in a trial of Ad26.COV2.S vaccine versus placebo. The sequence derives from a person aged 18-65 years who received the Ad26.COV2.S COVID-19 vaccine or a placebo. CDR3 protein: CASRRGQGANQPQHF. In DNA form, the CDR3 reads TGTGCCAGCAGGAGGGGACAGGGGGCGAATCAGCCCCAGCATTTT.